The clone carrying this T cell receptor (beta chain) is a singleton in its sample. Antigen unknown. Given the absence of the conserved phenylalanine or tryptophan at the CDR3 end, a read error is likely. The data are from a study of post-analysis software for immune sequencing data. Study conclusions and caveats: When compared against controls, multiple sclerosis patients showed significantly lower normalized Chao1 diversity. Controls showed lower frequencies than patients for 4 or 5 TRBV segments, and TRBV5-6, TRBV5-1 and TRBV20-1 were among these.

Unique-molecular-identifier-tagged TCR beta cDNA libraries were used. One entry per CDR3 protein results from TCRdb running MiXCR on the PCR reads. The table has some 260,000 distinct CDR3 sequences, 35% to 40% seen once. V lost 5 bases and J lost 11, with 23 bases in between. This CDR3 is 15 amino acids long. V usage is TRBV12-3 or TRBV12-4 and J usage is TRBJ2-3; D gene unclear. Sequencing was carried out using blood. The receptor was derived from a girl aged 5 to 17 with multiple sclerosis. In nucleotides, the CDR3 is TGTGCCAGCAGTGGCGAGAGAGTGAGCACAGATGTGCAGTATTCT. Residues: CASSGERVSTDVQYS.